This entry features one T cell receptor (beta chain) sequence. Between the trimmed V and J ends, which lost 2 bases and 1 base, there was a span of 18 bases. The CDR3 has 17 amino acids. Germline V gene lookup returns CDR1 SGHDN and CDR2 FVKESK. This sample is part of a study of blood T cell repertoires in COVID-19. The overall study: Sites across the United States, Italy and Spain contributed samples from acute and convalescent COVID-19. PBMCs, B-cell-depleted T cells, or T cells provided the cDNA or gDNA that made up the material.

Original analysis: Estimated nucleated cell counts came from reference gene primer amplification. The protocol was immunoSEQ multiplex PCR, while the TCRdb copy is restricted to in-frame clones and leaves out a portion. That table is the source of V, J and clone size, and D and trimming were worked out from the DNA. Altogether 80,000 to 90,000 clones are present, approximately 87% being singletons, with the ten largest covering around 15%. The material sequenced was peripheral blood. The source of this sequence is a woman between 70 and 85 years old with acute or convalescent COVID-19. The chain joins TRBV14 to TRBJ2-7; no definite D call. CDR3 DNA: TGTGCCAGCAGCCAACAGACGGCTTTTACAGAATCCTACGAGCAGTACGTC. Protein product: CASSQQTAFTESYEQYV.